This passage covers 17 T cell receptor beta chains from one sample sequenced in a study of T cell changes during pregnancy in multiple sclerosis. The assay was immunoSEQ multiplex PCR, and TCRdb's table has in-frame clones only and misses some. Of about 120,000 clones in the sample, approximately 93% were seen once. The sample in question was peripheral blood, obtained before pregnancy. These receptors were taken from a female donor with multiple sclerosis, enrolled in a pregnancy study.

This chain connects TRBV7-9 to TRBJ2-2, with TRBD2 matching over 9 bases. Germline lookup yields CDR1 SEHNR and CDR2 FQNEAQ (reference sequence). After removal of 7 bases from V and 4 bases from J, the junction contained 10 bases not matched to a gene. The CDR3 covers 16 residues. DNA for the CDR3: TGTGCCAGCATCATTAGCGGGAGTTCGGCCACCGGGGAGCTGTTTTTT. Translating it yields CASIISGSSATGELFF.

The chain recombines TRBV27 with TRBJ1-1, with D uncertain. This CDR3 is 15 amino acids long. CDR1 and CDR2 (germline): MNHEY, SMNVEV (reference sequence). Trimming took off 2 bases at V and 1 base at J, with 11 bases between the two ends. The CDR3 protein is CASSLGRIKNTEAFF. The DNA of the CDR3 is TGTGCCAGCAGTTTAGGGCGAATCAAGAACACTGAAGCTTTCTTT.

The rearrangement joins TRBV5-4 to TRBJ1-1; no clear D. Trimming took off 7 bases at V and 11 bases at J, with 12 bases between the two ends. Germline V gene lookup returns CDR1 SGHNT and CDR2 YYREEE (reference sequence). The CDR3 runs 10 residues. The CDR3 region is CASSTGRAFF. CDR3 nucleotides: TGTGCCAGCTCTACGGGGAGGGCTTTCTTT.

CDR3 bases: TGTGCCAGTAGTATAGCGGGGGATCAGCCCCAGCATTTT. As protein: CASSIAGDQPQHF. The chain has TRBV19 and TRBJ1-5; D possibly corresponds to TRBD1 (5 bases). With 1 base removed from V and 5 bases from J, the gap between germline ends came to 6 bases. The CDR3 length is 13 residues. In germline, CDR1 is LNHDA, CDR2 SQIVND (reference sequence).

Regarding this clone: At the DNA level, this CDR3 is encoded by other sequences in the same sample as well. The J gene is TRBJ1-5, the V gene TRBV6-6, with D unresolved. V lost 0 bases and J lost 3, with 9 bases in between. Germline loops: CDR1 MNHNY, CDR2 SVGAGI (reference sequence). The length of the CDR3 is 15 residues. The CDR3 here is CASSYSAGSNQPQHF. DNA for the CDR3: TGTGCCAGCAGTTACTCGGCGGGGTCCAATCAGCCCCAGCATTTT.

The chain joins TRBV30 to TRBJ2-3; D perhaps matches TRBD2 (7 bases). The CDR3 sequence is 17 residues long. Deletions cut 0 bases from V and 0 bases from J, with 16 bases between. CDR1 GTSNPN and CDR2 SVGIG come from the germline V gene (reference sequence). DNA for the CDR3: TGTGCCTGGAGTGTTGCGGGGGCCTTAACTAGCACAGATACGCAGTATTTT. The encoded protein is CAWSVAGALTSTDTQYF.

CDR3: CSVASTDTQYF. CDR3 sequence (DNA): TGCAGCGTTGCTAGCACAGATACGCAGTATTTT. This chain connects TRBV29-1 to TRBJ2-3, with unresolved D. Germline V gene data show CDR1 as SQVTM and CDR2 as ANQGSEA. Trimming cost V 4 bases and J 0 bases, with 2 bases left between them. This CDR3 region has 11 residues.

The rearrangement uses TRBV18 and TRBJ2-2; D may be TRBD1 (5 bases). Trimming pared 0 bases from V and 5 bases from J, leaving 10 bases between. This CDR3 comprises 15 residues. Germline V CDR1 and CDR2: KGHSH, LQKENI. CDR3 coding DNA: TGTGCCAGCTCACCACCAGGGGTAGAGACCGGGGAGCTGTTTTTT. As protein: CASSPPGVETGELFF.

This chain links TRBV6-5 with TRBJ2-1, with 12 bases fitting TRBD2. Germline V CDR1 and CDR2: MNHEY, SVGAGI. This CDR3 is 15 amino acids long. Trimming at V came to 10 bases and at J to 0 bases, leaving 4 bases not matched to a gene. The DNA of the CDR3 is TGTGCCAACGGACTAGCGGGGCTCTCCTACAATGAGCAGTTCTTC. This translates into CANGLAGLSYNEQFF.

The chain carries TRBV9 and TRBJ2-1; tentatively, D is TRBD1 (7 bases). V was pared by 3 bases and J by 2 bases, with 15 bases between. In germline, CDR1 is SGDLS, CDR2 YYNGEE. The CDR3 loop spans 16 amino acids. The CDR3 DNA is TGTGCCAGCAGCGAACGACAGGGAGGCCCCTACAATGAGCAGTTCTTC. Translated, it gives CASSERQGGPYNEQFF.

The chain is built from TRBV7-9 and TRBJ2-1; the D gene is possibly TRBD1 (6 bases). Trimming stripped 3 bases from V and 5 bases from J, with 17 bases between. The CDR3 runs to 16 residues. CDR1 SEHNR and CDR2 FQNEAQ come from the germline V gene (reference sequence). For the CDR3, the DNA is TGTGCCAGCAGCTTGAGCTTCCGGGACACCGACAATGAGCAGTTCTTC. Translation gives CASSLSFRDTDNEQFF. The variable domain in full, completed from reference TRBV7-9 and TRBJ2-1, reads DTGVSQNPRHKITKRGQNVTFRCDPISEHNRLYWYRQTLGQGPEFLTYFQNEAQLEKSRLLSDRFSAERPKGSFSTLEIQRTEQGDSAMYLCASSLSFRDTDNEQFFGPGTRLTVL.

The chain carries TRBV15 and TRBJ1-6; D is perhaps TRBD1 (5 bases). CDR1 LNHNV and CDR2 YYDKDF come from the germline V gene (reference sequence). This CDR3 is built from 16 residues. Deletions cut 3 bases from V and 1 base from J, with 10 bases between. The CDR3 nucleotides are TGTGCCACCAGCAGGTCAGGGAGGTCCTATAATTCACCCCTCCACTTT. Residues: CATSRSGRSYNSPLHF.

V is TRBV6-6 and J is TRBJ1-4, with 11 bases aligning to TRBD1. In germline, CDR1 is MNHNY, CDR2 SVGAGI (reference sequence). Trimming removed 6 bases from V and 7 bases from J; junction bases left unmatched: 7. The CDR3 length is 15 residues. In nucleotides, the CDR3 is TGTGCCAGCAGACCCGGGACAGGGGGAACTGAAAAACTGTTTTTT. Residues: CASRPGTGGTEKLFF.

This CDR3 reads CASSYSNTEAFF. CDR3 sequence (DNA): TGTGCCAGCAGTTATTCAAACACTGAAGCTTTCTTT. The chain recombines TRBV6-5 with TRBJ1-1; no clear D gene. The V end lost 3 bases, the J end lost 2 bases, and 4 bases lay between the germline ends. The CDR3 runs to 12 residues. Germline assignment: CDR1 MNHEY and CDR2 SVGAGI.

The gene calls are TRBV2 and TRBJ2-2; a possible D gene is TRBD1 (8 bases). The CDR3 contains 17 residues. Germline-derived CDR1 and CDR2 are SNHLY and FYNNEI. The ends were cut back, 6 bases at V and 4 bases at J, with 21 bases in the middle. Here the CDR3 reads CASSGQGVLAVTGELFF. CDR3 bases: TGTGCCAGCAGCGGACAGGGCGTTCTAGCGGTCACCGGGGAGCTGTTTTTT.

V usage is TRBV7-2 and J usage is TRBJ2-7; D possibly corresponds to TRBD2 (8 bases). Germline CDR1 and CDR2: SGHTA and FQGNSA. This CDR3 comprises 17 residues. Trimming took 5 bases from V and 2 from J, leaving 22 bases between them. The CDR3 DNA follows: TGTGCCAGCAGCCCGGGGGGGGCGACAGGGCTACCCTACGAGCAGTACTTC. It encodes CASSPGGATGLPYEQYF.

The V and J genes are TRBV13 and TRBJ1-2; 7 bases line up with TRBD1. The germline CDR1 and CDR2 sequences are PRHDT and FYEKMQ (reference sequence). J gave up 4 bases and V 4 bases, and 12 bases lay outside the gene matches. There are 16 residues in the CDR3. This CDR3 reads CASSSPPDRSLYGYTF. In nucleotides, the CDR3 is TGTGCCAGCAGCTCGCCCCCGGACAGGTCCCTCTATGGCTACACCTTC.